Each of the 15 T cell receptor beta chains below was sequenced from the same sample in a study of cytomegalovirus exposure and HLA in healthy donors. Profiling relied on immunoSEQ multiplex PCR, and the TCRdb table lists in-frame clones only, not all of them. The data show approximately 240,000 clones, with 75% to 95% seen just once and more than 0.85% held by the top ten. The sequenced sample consisted of PBMCs. The receptor source for this set is a young woman in good health and CMV-seronegative.

The chain recombines TRBV14 with TRBJ2-1, with D maybe TRBD2 (6 bases). With 4 bases removed from V and 14 bases from J, the gap between germline ends came to 27 bases. This CDR3 region has 16 residues. Germline V lookup: CDR1 SGHDN, CDR2 FVKESK. CDR3 sequence reads: CASSPQALSGSPHEFF. In DNA, the CDR3 is TGTGCCAGCAGCCCCCAGGCCCTGAGCGGGTCCCCCCACGAGTTCTTC. The variable domain in full, with the rest retrieved from reference TRBV14 and TRBJ2-1, is EAGVTQFPSHSVIEKGQTVTLRCDPISGHDNLYWYRRVMGKEIKFLLHFVKESKQDESGMPNNRFLAERTGGTYSTLKVQPAELEDSGVYFCASSPQALSGSPHEFFGPGTRLTVL.

The chain has TRBV5-6 and TRBJ2-7; 7 bases map to TRBD1. The CDR3 is 13 amino acids. The V gene end was trimmed by 4 bases and the J gene end by 6 bases; junction bases not matched to a gene: 7. The germline V gene has CDR1 SGHDT and CDR2 YYEEEE. The CDR3 sequence: CASSIQGSSEQYF. CDR3 DNA: TGTGCCAGCAGCATACAGGGGTCCAGCGAGCAGTACTTC.

The chain links TRBV19 to TRBJ1-1; D call uncertain. The CDR3 sequence is 10 residues long. V lost 11 bases and J lost 2, with 6 bases in between. CDR1 and CDR2 from the germline V gene are LNHDA and SQIVND (reference sequence). The CDR3 is CASRNTEAFF. The CDR3 coding sequence is TGTGCCTCGCGAAACACTGAAGCTTTCTTT.

This chain joins TRBV6-5 and TRBJ1-4; D possibly corresponds to TRBD1 (5 bases). The V end lost 9 bases, the J end lost 5 bases, and 13 bases lay between the germline ends. The CDR3 is made up of 13 amino acids. CDR1 MNHEY and CDR2 SVGAGI come from the germline V gene. CDR3 loop: CASRGVVNEKLFF. The CDR3 DNA reads as TGTGCCAGTCGGGGGGTGGTAAATGAAAAACTGTTTTTT.

The gene calls are TRBV5-1 and TRBJ2-7; a weak D match, TRBD1 (6 bases). The CDR3 contains 15 residues. Trimming pared 5 bases from V and 1 base from J, leaving 16 bases between. Looked up from germline, CDR1 is SGHRS and CDR2 is YFSETQ. The CDR3 bases are TGCGCCAGCAGTACAATCGGACAGCAGTCCTACGAGCAGTACTTC. Its protein product is CASSTIGQQSYEQYF.

V usage is TRBV28 and J usage is TRBJ1-3; perhaps TRBD1 as D (6 bases). Per the germline V gene, CDR1 is MDHEN and CDR2 is SYDVKM. Trimming took off 2 bases at V and 2 bases at J, with 7 bases between the two ends. This CDR3 contains 14 residues. CDR3 in amino acids: CASSLRGTGNTIYF. The CDR3 DNA reads TGTGCCAGCAGTTTAAGGGGGACTGGAAACACCATATATTTT.

V gene TRBV28 combines with J gene TRBJ1-5; tentative D call: TRBD1 (5 bases). Germline assignment: CDR1 MDHEN and CDR2 SYDVKM. V was cut by 6 bases and J by 7 bases, with 19 bases left in between. The CDR3 is 15 residues long. The CDR3 sequence is CASRISTGGGQPQHF. The CDR3 coding sequence is TGTGCCAGCAGAATTAGTACGGGGGGAGGGCAGCCCCAGCATTTT.

The chain employs TRBV7-6 and TRBJ2-1; possibly TRBD1 for D (7 bases). The CDR3 runs 13 residues. Germline CDR1 SGHVS, CDR2 FNYEAQ. V lost 6 bases and J lost 10, with 16 bases in between. The CDR3 here is CASRPTGAGEQFF. In DNA, the CDR3 is TGTGCCAGCAGACCTACAGGGGCGGGGGAGCAGTTCTTC. Based on the CDR3 plus reference TRBV7-6 and TRBJ2-1, the full variable domain is GAGVSQSPRYKVTKRGQDVALRCDPISGHVSLYWYRQALGQGPEFLTYFNYEAQQDKSGLPNDRFSAERPEGSISTLTIQRTEQRDSAMYRCASRPTGAGEQFFGPGTRLTVL.

This chain's CDR3 is CASSPVIAGTDTQYF. For the CDR3, the DNA is TGTGCCAGCTCACCGGTCATTGCAGGCACAGATACGCAGTATTTT. The V and J genes are TRBV18 and TRBJ2-3; D unresolved. The CDR3 covers 15 residues. The V end was cut by 3 bases, the J end by 1 base, with 11 bases between. The germline V gene encodes CDR1 KGHSH and CDR2 LQKENI.

The chain is built from TRBV7-6 and TRBJ2-1; D perhaps matches TRBD1 (6 bases). Germline lookup yields CDR1 SGHVS and CDR2 FNYEAQ. The V gene lost 4 bases and the J gene lost 2 bases, with 21 bases spanning the gap. The CDR3 consists of 18 residues. CDR3 region: CASSSFPDSVQTYNEQFF. CDR3 bases: TGTGCCAGCAGCTCCTTCCCGGACAGCGTCCAAACCTACAATGAGCAGTTCTTC.

This chain joins TRBV7-9 and TRBJ1-2, with 9 bases fitting TRBD1. The CDR3 runs 15 residues. Germline V lookup: CDR1 SEHNR, CDR2 FQNEAQ (reference sequence). With V trimmed by 4 bases and J by 8 bases, 11 bases remained unmatched. DNA for the CDR3: TGTGCCAGCAGCTCGGCGGGACAGGGAGGGATGGGCTACACCTTC. It encodes CASSSAGQGGMGYTF.

The rearrangement joins TRBV5-1 to TRBJ2-7; D perhaps matches TRBD2 (6 bases). The CDR3 is 17 amino acids. Germline CDR1 is SGHRS and CDR2 is YFSETQ. With 0 bases removed from V and 3 bases from J, the gap between germline ends came to 19 bases. CDR3: CASSLAQGGSPVYEQYF. The CDR3 nucleotides are TGCGCCAGCAGCTTGGCCCAGGGAGGCAGTCCAGTCTACGAGCAGTACTTC. Filled out from reference TRBV5-1 and TRBJ2-7, the complete variable domain reads KAGVTQTPRYLIKTRGQQVTLSCSPISGHRSVSWYQQTPGQGLQFLFEYFSETQRNKGNFPGRFSGRQFSNSRSEMNVSTLELGDSALYLCASSLAQGGSPVYEQYFGPGTRLTVT.

The gene calls are TRBV27 and TRBJ1-2; D unresolved. Per germline, CDR1 MNHEY and CDR2 SMNVEV (reference sequence). CDR3 length: 13 residues. V gave up 5 bases and J gave up 2 bases, with 9 bases separating them. CDR3 amino acids: CASSMELNYGYTF. In DNA, the CDR3 is TGTGCCAGCAGTATGGAGTTAAACTATGGCTACACCTTC.

This chain links TRBV6-1 with TRBJ1-4; 9 bases match TRBD1. Per germline, CDR1 MNHNS and CDR2 SASEGT. The CDR3 loop spans 15 amino acids. The V segment lost 2 bases and the J segment 3 bases; nucleotides outside the gene matches: 1. The CDR3 region is CASSETGGPNEKLFF. CDR3 in DNA: TGTGCCAGCAGTGAAACAGGGGGCCCTAATGAAAAACTGTTTTTT.

The rearrangement joins TRBV12-5 to TRBJ1-4; D may be TRBD1 (5 bases). Germline-derived CDR1 and CDR2 are LGHNT and FRNRAP. The CDR3 runs 13 residues. The ends were cut back, 7 bases at V and 5 bases at J, with 11 bases in the middle. CDR3 sequence: CASAARQNEKLFF. The CDR3 nucleotides are TGTGCTAGTGCGGCCAGACAGAATGAAAAACTGTTTTTT.